A selection of T cell receptor beta chains follows, all from one sample in a study of T cells in Graves' hyperthyroidism and ophthalmopathy. TCRdb reprocessed the multiplex PCR reads with MiXCR, giving one entry per CDR3 protein. The table includes under 450,000 distinct CDR3 sequences, 13% detected once. Sequences were obtained from blood. The receptors here all came from a man aged 25-40 years with Graves' hyperthyroidism that later progressed to Graves' ophthalmopathy. Both conserved end residues are part of each CDR3.

j_gene: TRBJ1-1
v_gene: TRBV12-5
len: 14
CDR3aa: CASGLIPGDTEAFF

j_gene: TRBJ2-5
v_gene: TRBV7-2
len: 15
CDR3aa: CASSFQLAGGETQYF

j_gene: TRBJ1-2
v_gene: TRBV7-8
len: 15
CDR3aa: CASSLADRGRNGYTF

j_gene: TRBJ2-1
v_gene: TRBV6-2/TRBV6-3
len: 15
CDR3aa: CASSYSGVSGNEQFF

j_gene: TRBJ2-1
v_gene: TRBV5-1
len: 16
CDR3aa: CASSWGTGGNYNEQFF

j_gene: TRBJ1-1
v_gene: TRBV12-3/TRBV12-4
len: 15
CDR3aa: CASRQGSTMNTGAFF

j_gene: TRBJ1-5
v_gene: TRBV6-2/TRBV6-3
len: 15
CDR3aa: CASAESEFSNQPQHF

j_gene: TRBJ1-4
v_gene: TRBV20-1
len: 16
CDR3aa: CSAREVTAATNEKLFF

j_gene: TRBJ1-1
v_gene: TRBV7-8
len: 13
CDR3aa: CASSDNRNTEAFF

j_gene: TRBJ1-1
v_gene: TRBV30
len: 12
CDR3aa: CAWSFMNAEAFF

j_gene: TRBJ1-2
v_gene: TRBV5-1
len: 14
CDR3aa: CASSSGTPNYGYTF

j_gene: TRBJ1-1
v_gene: TRBV20-1
len: 12
CDR3aa: CSAGSTEAEAFF

j_gene: TRBJ1-5
v_gene: TRBV4-1
len: 16
CDR3aa: CASSPRTGASNQPQHF

j_gene: TRBJ2-7
v_gene: TRBV10-3
len: 18
CDR3aa: CAVSEGTSGELTSYEQYF

j_gene: TRBJ1-2
v_gene: TRBV18
len: 15
CDR3aa: CASSPPVSILYGYTF

j_gene: TRBJ2-1
v_gene: TRBV11-2
len: 14
CDR3aa: CASSLDQSSNEQFF

j_gene: TRBJ1-2
v_gene: TRBV12-5
len: 15
CDR3aa: CASGLAMRSTGGYTF

j_gene: TRBJ1-1
v_gene: TRBV5-1
len: 12
CDR3aa: CASSRGGAEAFF

j_gene: TRBJ1-1
v_gene: TRBV10-2
len: 13
CDR3aa: CASSGRGLTEAFF

j_gene: TRBJ1-2
v_gene: TRBV4-1
len: 16
CDR3aa: CASSQDQGPAGYGYTF

j_gene: TRBJ1-5
v_gene: TRBV15
len: 16
CDR3aa: CATSRARRQGRQPQHF

j_gene: TRBJ2-1
v_gene: TRBV30
len: 12
CDR3aa: CARGGAYNEQFF

j_gene: TRBJ2-5
v_gene: TRBV5-1
len: 15
CDR3aa: CASSLGTGRQETQYF

j_gene: TRBJ2-7
v_gene: TRBV30
len: 15
CDR3aa: CAWSVSRLVTYEQYF

j_gene: TRBJ2-3
v_gene: TRBV19
len: 16
CDR3aa: CASSNQQGALTDTQYF

j_gene: TRBJ1-5
v_gene: TRBV28
len: 15
CDR3aa: CASSFGQGYEQPQHF

j_gene: TRBJ1-4
v_gene: TRBV25-1
len: 14
CDR3aa: CASSELGAIEKLFF

j_gene: TRBJ1-4
v_gene: TRBV6-1
len: 14
CDR3aa: CASRSGTTVEKLFF

j_gene: TRBJ2-7
v_gene: TRBV6-1
len: 14
CDR3aa: CASRADRGSYEQYF